The clone carrying this TCR beta chain has more than one count but fewer than ten. Its antigen is not known. The CDR3 totals 15 residues. V lost 7 bases, J lost 1 base, and 4 bases stayed unmatched. Germline CDR1 and CDR2: SNHLY and FYNNEI. Constant-segment primers served in 5'RACE that generated TCR alpha and TCR beta cDNA libraries bearing sample barcodes and UMIs. TCRdb independently ran MiXCR on the 5' RACE reads; one entry per CDR3 protein. The sample holds approximately 350,000 distinct CDR3 sequences, around 14% seen once. This sample stems from a study of T-cell memory formation after mild COVID-19. General study results and limits: Clones contracting day 15 to 85 were balanced CD4/CD8; later expanders leaned CD4+.

The source is a man younger than 35 who had mild COVID-19 (a few samples of this study predate the infection). Cell type and time point are not known. This sequence joins TRBV2 and TRBJ2-2, with 9 bases fitting TRBD1. Sequencing was done on a sample of PBMCs or a T cell subset sorted from them (not recorded which). CDR3 in DNA: TGTGCCAGCACCCTGGGACAGGGGAACACCGGGGAGCTGTTTTTT. This translates into CASTLGQGNTGELFF.